Listed here are 27 T cell receptor beta chains from one sample, sequenced in a study of blood T cell repertoires in COVID-19. The table came from immunoSEQ multiplex PCR; TCRdb's copy has only in-frame clones and leaves some out. Of roughly 500,000 clones listed, 70% to 90% are singletons. The sample comprised peripheral blood. These receptors originate from a human donor in a cohort sampled during active COVID-19.

V is TRBV9 and J is TRBJ1-6, with TRBD1 matching 8 bases. The CDR3 contains 21 residues. Per the germline V gene, CDR1 is SGDLS and CDR2 is YYNGEE. Germline trimming cut 4 bases from V and 4 bases from J; bases unmatched to any gene: 22. CDR3 in DNA: TGTGCCAGCAGCTCGAGAGGGGTTGAAAGGACAGGGTTTGAGTATAATTCACCCCTCCACTTT. It yields the protein CASSSRGVERTGFEYNSPLHF. Looking up the rest from reference TRBV9 and TRBJ1-6 gives the full variable domain: DSGVTQTPKHLITATGQRVTLRCSPRSGDLSVYWYQQSLDQGLQFLIQYYNGEERAKGNILERFSAQQFPDLHSELNLSSLELGDSALYFCASSSRGVERTGFEYNSPLHFGNGTRLTVT.

This clone was seen just once. The genes are TRBV2 and TRBJ2-3, with TRBD2 matching over 14 bases. V shed 7 bases and J 2 bases; nucleotides not matched to a gene: 5. This CDR3 contains 16 residues. Germline V lookup: CDR1 SNHLY, CDR2 FYNNEI. The CDR3: CASILGLAGVTDTQYF. The CDR3 DNA follows: TGTGCCAGCATCTTGGGACTAGCGGGAGTCACAGATACGCAGTATTTT.

The chain carries TRBV27 and TRBJ2-3; 8 bases match TRBD1. CDR3 length: 14 amino acids. V was clipped by 5 bases and J by 4 bases; unmatched bases: 5. The germline V gene has CDR1 MNHEY and CDR2 SMNVEV (reference sequence). The CDR3 spells CASSDWTGSDTQYF. CDR3 nucleotide sequence: TGTGCCAGCAGTGACTGGACAGGGTCAGATACGCAGTATTTT.

The rearrangement uses TRBV6-2 or TRBV6-3 and TRBJ1-2; 9 bases line up with TRBD1. The CDR3 consists of 15 residues. The ends lost 5 bases at V and 8 bases at J; junction bases unmatched: 12. Germline V gene lookup returns CDR1 MNHEY and CDR2 SVGEGT. The CDR3 DNA sequence: TGTGCCAGCAGTCCCGGGACAGGGCAAGCGAGAGGCTACACCTTC. Translated: CASSPGTGQARGYTF.

The chain is built from TRBV2 and TRBJ1-2, with 11 nucleotides matching TRBD1. The junction had 3 bases not matched to a gene; V was cut back by 6 bases and J by 6 bases. The CDR3 totals 13 residues. The germline CDR1 and CDR2 sequences are SNHLY and FYNNEI. The CDR3 sequence is CASRRTGGNGYTF. CDR3 DNA sequence: TGTGCCAGCAGAAGGACAGGGGGCAATGGCTACACCTTC.

The V gene is TRBV4-2, the J gene TRBJ2-2; 11 bases align to TRBD2. Germline values: CDR1 LGHNA, CDR2 YNFKEQ. Germline trimming cut 0 bases from V and 1 base from J; bases unmatched to any gene: 7. CDR3 size: 19 residues. The CDR3 nucleotides read TGTGCCAGCAGCCAAGAACCCTGGCTAGCGGGAGGGAACACCGGGGAGCTGTTTTTT. Protein sequence: CASSQEPWLAGGNTGELFF.

The V gene is TRBV3-1 (or the pseudogene TRBV3-2), the J gene TRBJ2-5; TRBD2 matches 10 bases. The CDR3 totals 15 residues. V dropped 3 bases and J dropped 7; count of bases not matched to a gene: 8. Germline CDR1 reads LGHDT; CDR2 reads YNNKEL (reference sequence). The CDR3 nucleotides read TGTGCCAGCAGCCAGGTAGCGGGAGGTTTAGGGACCCAGTACTTC. Translating it yields CASSQVAGGLGTQYF.

This clone was seen only a few times. The gene calls are TRBV29-1 and TRBJ2-7; 8 bases match TRBD2. This CDR3 region has 15 residues. V dropped 4 bases and J dropped 0; count of bases not matched to a gene: 8. The V gene's germline CDR1 is SQVTM and CDR2 ANQGSEA. The CDR3 coding sequence is TGCAGCGTTGTGACGGGCGGGAGGCCCTCCTACGAGCAGTACTTC. Translated, it gives CSVVTGGRPSYEQYF.

The V and J genes are TRBV11-3 and TRBJ2-1, with a possible D match to TRBD2 (5 bases). The V end lost 2 bases, the J end lost 5 bases, and 10 bases lay between the germline ends. Germline loops: CDR1 SGHNT, CDR2 YENEEA. The CDR3 sequence is 14 residues long. For the CDR3, the DNA is TGTGCCAGCAGCTTACGGGGAGCCCACAATGAGCAGTTCTTC. Residues: CASSLRGAHNEQFF.

V gene TRBV6-5 combines with J gene TRBJ2-7; D gene unclear. The ends were cut back, 2 bases at V and 0 bases at J, with 11 bases in the middle. This CDR3 is built from 15 residues. In germline, CDR1 is MNHEY, CDR2 SVGAGI. CDR3 sequence (DNA): TGTGCCAGCAGTTACACTGGCTGGAGCTCCTACGAGCAGTACTTC. This sequence encodes CASSYTGWSSYEQYF.

The chain employs TRBV28 and TRBJ1-2, with 8 positions matching TRBD1. Germline CDR1 reads MDHEN; CDR2 reads SYDVKM. The CDR3 loop spans 13 amino acids. The trim removed 5 bases at V and 8 bases at J, leaving 7 bases unmatched. CDR3 in amino acids: CASSRSGGKGYTF. As DNA, the CDR3 is TGTGCCAGCAGTCGTTCAGGGGGCAAAGGCTACACCTTC.

V is TRBV15 and J is TRBJ2-4; unclear D gene. The germline gives CDR1 LNHNV, CDR2 YYDKDF (reference sequence). The CDR3 contains 14 residues. The V and J ends lost 0 bases and 5 bases respectively, with 8 bases between them. Here the CDR3 DNA reads TGTGCCACCAGCAGAGAACCCTACCAAAACATTCAGTACTTC. It translates to CATSREPYQNIQYF.

The chain combines TRBV11-2 with TRBJ2-5; 9 bases are shared with TRBD2. In germline, CDR1 is SGHAT, CDR2 FQNNGV. The J segment lost 2 bases and the V segment lost 2 bases, leaving 9 bases of the junction unmatched. The CDR3 has 17 residues. The CDR3 DNA reads as TGTGCCAGCAGCTTAAGAAGGCTAGCGGGATTTCAAGAGACCCAGTACTTC. Translated, it gives CASSLRRLAGFQETQYF. The variable domain in full, with the rest retrieved from reference TRBV11-2 and TRBJ2-5, is EAGVAQSPRYKIIEKRQSVAFWCNPISGHATLYWYQQILGQGPKLLIQFQNNGVVDDSQLPKDRFSAERLKGVDSTLKIQPAKLEDSAVYLCASSLRRLAGFQETQYFGPGTRLLVL.

The CDR3 DNA follows: TGTGCCAGCAGCCCCCTACTAGCGGTTCCCACAGATACGCAGTATTTT. It specifies CASSPLLAVPTDTQYF. The V call is TRBV11-2, the J call TRBJ2-3, with 8 bases identical to TRBD2. Trimming removed 5 bases from V and 2 bases from J; junction bases left unmatched: 9. Germline assignment: CDR1 SGHAT and CDR2 FQNNGV. The CDR3 runs to 16 residues.

The chain couples TRBV6-5 to TRBJ2-7; D is undetermined. V shed 2 bases and J shed 2 bases, with 10 bases lying between them. The germline CDR1 and CDR2 sequences are MNHEY and SVGAGI. This CDR3 spans 14 amino acids. The CDR3 reads CASSYGDGAYEQYF. The CDR3 nucleotides read TGTGCCAGCAGTTACGGAGACGGAGCCTACGAGCAGTACTTC.

The chain employs TRBV7-8 and TRBJ2-7, with D possibly TRBD2 on 6 matching bases. Trimming cost V 3 bases and J 7 bases, with 10 bases left between them. Germline V gives CDR1 SGHVS, CDR2 FQNEAQ. This CDR3 spans 12 amino acids. CDR3 coding DNA: TGTGCCAGCAGCTTCGGGGGTGGGGAGCAGTACTTC. Its translation is CASSFGGGEQYF.

This chain uses TRBV27 with TRBJ2-3; 7 bases line up with TRBD1. Germline V CDR1 and CDR2: MNHEY, SMNVEV (reference sequence). V shed 8 bases, J shed 6 bases, and the junction held 8 bases outside the gene matches. CDR3 size: 13 residues. CDR3 sequence: CASCRQGSDTQYF. The CDR3 coding sequence is TGTGCCAGCTGCAGACAGGGATCCGATACGCAGTATTTT.

The chain joins TRBV3-1 (or the pseudogene TRBV3-2) to TRBJ2-1; 9 nucleotides match TRBD2. J was trimmed by 6 bases and V by 6 bases; bases with no gene match: 9. From germline, CDR1 is LGHDT and CDR2 YNNKEL (reference sequence). The CDR3 spans 15 residues. CDR3 residues: CASSPLSGSVNEQFF. For the CDR3, the DNA is TGTGCCAGCAGTCCCCTTAGCGGGAGCGTCAATGAGCAGTTCTTC.

J is TRBJ1-4 and V is TRBV30; D not resolved. The CDR3 is 12 amino acids. V was clipped by 1 base and J by 5 bases, with 5 bases between them. Per germline, CDR1 GTSNPN and CDR2 SVGIG (reference sequence). The CDR3 DNA sequence: TGTGCCTGGAGTGGCGGGAATGAAAAACTGTTTTTT. Protein: CAWSGGNEKLFF.

CDR3 in amino acids: CASRLQGGNTEAFF. As DNA, the CDR3 is TGCGCCAGCAGGTTACAGGGTGGGAACACTGAAGCTTTCTTT. The chain joins TRBV4-1 to TRBJ1-1; a possible D gene is TRBD1 (6 bases). The CDR3 runs 14 residues. Germline V CDR1 and CDR2: MGHRA, YSYEKL. The V gene lost 6 bases and the J gene lost 1 base, with 12 bases spanning the gap.

This clone has just a few counts. This chain uses TRBV25-1 with TRBJ1-2, with D perhaps matching TRBD1 (5 bases). The V end was cut by 4 bases, the J end by 3 bases, with 12 bases between. The CDR3 is made up of 14 amino acids. Germline CDR1 reads MGHDK; CDR2 reads SYGVNS. CDR3 nucleotides: TGTGCCAGCAGTGGTGCAGGGTCTCACTATGGCTACACCTTC. Amino acid sequence: CASSGAGSHYGYTF.

The CDR3 DNA reads TGTGCCAGCAGCCTAAGCGGGGGAAACACCGGGGAGCTGTTTTTT. Its translation is CASSLSGGNTGELFF. The V and J genes are TRBV6-5 and TRBJ2-2; 8 positions match TRBD2. The J segment lost 2 bases and the V segment lost 6 bases, leaving 5 bases of the junction unmatched. Germline CDR1 is MNHEY and CDR2 is SVGAGI. The CDR3 is made up of 15 amino acids.

Turning to this clone: Other DNA sequences of this sample code for an identical CDR3. The chain recombines TRBV12-3 or TRBV12-4 with TRBJ1-1; D not certain. The V and J ends lost 2 bases and 2 bases respectively, with 6 bases between them. CDR3 size: 13 residues. CDR3: CASSLTANTEAFF. The CDR3 coding sequence is TGTGCCAGCAGTTTAACAGCTAACACTGAAGCTTTCTTT.

This clone has only one observation. The chain links TRBV5-4 to TRBJ2-2; a weak D match, TRBD1 (8 bases). Between the trimmed V and J ends, which lost 4 bases and 0 bases, there was a span of 19 bases. The length of the CDR3 is 18 residues. CDR1 and CDR2 from the germline V gene are SGHNT and YYREEE (reference sequence). The DNA of the CDR3 is TGTGCCAGCAGCCGGGGGGCAGGGGGCGACCCGAACACCGGGGAGCTGTTTTTT. Protein product: CASSRGAGGDPNTGELFF.

The chain links TRBV4-3 to TRBJ1-3; the D is unclear. This CDR3 region has 18 residues. V gave up 0 bases and J gave up 0 bases, with 15 bases separating them. Germline V gene lookup returns CDR1 LGHNA and CDR2 YSLEER. CDR3 sequence reads: CASSQDPYRADSGNTIYF. CDR3 in DNA: TGCGCCAGCAGCCAAGACCCATATAGAGCGGACTCTGGAAACACCATATATTTT.

The V call is TRBV3-1 (or the pseudogene TRBV3-2), the J call TRBJ2-1, with 7 positions matching TRBD2. The length of the CDR3 is 14 residues. The V gene end was trimmed by 10 bases and the J gene end by 0 bases; junction bases not matched to a gene: 6. Germline CDR1 LGHDT, CDR2 YNNKEL (reference sequence). CDR3 sequence: CATSLAFSYNEQFF. For the CDR3, the DNA is TGTGCCACCTCACTAGCGTTCTCCTACAATGAGCAGTTCTTC.

The CDR3 DNA is TGTGCCAGCAGTTTACTACAGGGGATCACTGAAGCTTTCTTT. Amino acid sequence: CASSLLQGITEAFF. The chain joins TRBV6-6 to TRBJ1-1; 7 positions agree with TRBD1. The ends lost 4 bases at V and 4 bases at J; junction bases unmatched: 6. Germline-derived CDR1 and CDR2 are MNHNY and SVGAGI (reference sequence). CDR3 size: 14 residues.